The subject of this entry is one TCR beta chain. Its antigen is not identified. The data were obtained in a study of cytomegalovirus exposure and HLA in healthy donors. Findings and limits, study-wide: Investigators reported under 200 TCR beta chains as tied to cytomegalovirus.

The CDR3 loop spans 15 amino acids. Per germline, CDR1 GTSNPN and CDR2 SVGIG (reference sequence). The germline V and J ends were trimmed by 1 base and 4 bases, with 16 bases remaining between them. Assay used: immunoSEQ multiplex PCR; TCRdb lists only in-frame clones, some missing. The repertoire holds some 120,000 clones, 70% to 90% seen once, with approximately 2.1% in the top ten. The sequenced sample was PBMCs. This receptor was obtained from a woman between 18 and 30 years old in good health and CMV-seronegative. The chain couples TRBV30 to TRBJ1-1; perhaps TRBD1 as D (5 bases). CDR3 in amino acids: CAWSGFGGSATEAFF. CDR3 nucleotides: TGTGCCTGGAGTGGATTTGGGGGGTCCGCCACTGAAGCTTTCTTT.